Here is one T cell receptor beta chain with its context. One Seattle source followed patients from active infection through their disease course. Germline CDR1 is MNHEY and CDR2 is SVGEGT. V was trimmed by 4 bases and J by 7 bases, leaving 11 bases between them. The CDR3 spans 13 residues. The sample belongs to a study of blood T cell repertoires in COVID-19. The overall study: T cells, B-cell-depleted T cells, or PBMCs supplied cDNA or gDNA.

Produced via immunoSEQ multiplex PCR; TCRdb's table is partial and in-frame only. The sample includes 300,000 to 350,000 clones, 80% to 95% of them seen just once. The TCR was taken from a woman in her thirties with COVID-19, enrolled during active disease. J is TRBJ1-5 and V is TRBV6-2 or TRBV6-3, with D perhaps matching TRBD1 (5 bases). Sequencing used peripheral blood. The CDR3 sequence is CASSFGGEQPQHF. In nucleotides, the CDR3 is TGTGCCAGCAGTTTTGGGGGGGAACAGCCCCAGCATTTT.